This is a list of T cell receptor beta chains from one sample in a study of blood T cell repertoires in COVID-19. Assay: immunoSEQ multiplex PCR; the TCRdb copy retains only in-frame clones and omits some. The sample records about 170,000 clones, about 90% being singletons. Source material: PBMCs or T cells enriched from blood (not recorded which). The source of these receptors is a human donor with acute COVID-19. The donor label of this sample is uncertain. The CDR3 runs from the conserved cysteine through the conserved F or W. D genes are given only for firm matches. For some rows the clone size is stated as once, few or many, or as a class when expanded; others skip it.

once | TRBJ2-1 | 15 | TRBD2 | TRBV19 | CASAPGTSGGNEQFF | TGTGCCAGTGCCCCCGGGACTAGCGGGGGTAATGAGCAGTTCTTC
few | TRBJ1-2 | 16 | TRBD1 | TRBV19 | CASSNPETGGNSGYTF | TGTGCCAGTAGTAACCCCGAGACAGGGGGCAACAGTGGCTACACCTTC
NA | TRBJ2-5 | 13 | NA | TRBV7-2 | CASTQGFQETQYF | TGTGCCAGCACACAGGGCTTCCAAGAGACCCAGTACTTC
once | TRBJ1-4 | 13 | NA | TRBV7-2 | CASTQGSNEKLFF | TGTGCCAGCACACAGGGATCTAATGAAAAACTGTTTTTT
NA | TRBJ2-7 | 15 | TRBD2 | TRBV19 | CASSIGLAGSYEQYF | TGTGCCAGTAGTATAGGGCTAGCGGGGTCCTACGAGCAGTACTTC
once | TRBJ2-3 | 15 | TRBD1 | TRBV6-1 | CASSERTGDTDTQYF | TGTGCCAGCAGTGAACGGACAGGTGACACAGATACGCAGTATTTT
NA | TRBJ1-1 | 14 | NA | TRBV30 | CAWSTGLSNTEAFF | TGTGCCTGGTCAACGGGACTGAGCAACACTGAAGCTTTCTTT
once | TRBJ1-2 | 12 | TRBD1 | TRBV18 | CASSSDRDGYTF | TGTGCCAGCTCATCCGACAGGGATGGCTACACCTTC
NA | TRBJ2-7 | 14 | TRBD1 | TRBV7-9 | CASSRPGQGSEQYF | TGTGCCAGCAGCCGACCGGGACAGGGTAGCGAGCAGTACTTC
NA | TRBJ1-1 | 15 | TRBD1 | TRBV6-5 | CASSSRTGGNTEAFF | TGTGCCAGCAGTTCCCGGACAGGGGGGAACACTGAAGCTTTCTTT
NA | TRBJ1-4 | 17 | NA | TRBV4-3 | CASSQDPPSATNEKLFF | TGCGCCAGCAGCCAAGACCCCCCCTCCGCAACTAATGAAAAACTGTTTTTT
NA | TRBJ2-6 | 19 | TRBD1 | TRBV19 | CASSTTGQGIPSGANVLTF | TGTGCCAGTAGTACTACGGGACAGGGAATCCCCTCTGGGGCCAACGTCCTGACTTTC
NA | TRBJ1-2 | 18 | TRBD1 | TRBV27 | CASSPRTQTGAEHYGYTF | TGTGCCAGCAGTCCCCGTACCCAGACAGGGGCCGAACACTATGGCTACACCTTC
once | TRBJ1-2 | 14 | NA | TRBV13 | CASSLAKSDYGYTF | TGTGCCAGCAGCTTAGCTAAGTCCGACTATGGCTACACCTTC
NA | TRBJ2-5 | 15 | TRBD1 | TRBV6-6 | CASSYSNGQGETQYF | TGTGCCAGCAGTTACTCGAACGGACAGGGAGAGACCCAGTACTTC
once | TRBJ2-2 | 13 | NA | TRBV9 | CASSVEPAGELFF | TGTGCCAGCAGCGTAGAGCCGGCCGGGGAGCTGTTTTTT
few | TRBJ1-5 | 17 | TRBD1 | TRBV4-2 | CASSQGGQFVGGQPQHF | TGTGCCAGCAGTCAAGGGGGACAGTTTGTGGGCGGGCAGCCCCAGCATTTT
NA | TRBJ2-5 | 16 | TRBD2 | TRBV9 | CASSVLAGGVGETQYF | TGTGCCAGCAGCGTTTTAGCGGGGGGCGTTGGAGAGACCCAGTACTTC